One sample yielded the 5 T cell receptor beta chains listed below, sequenced in a study of early T cells in non-severe SARS-CoV-2 infection (dated by TCRdb to about 2021). Libraries were prepared through 5' RACE. Data came from a NextSeq 500. TCRdb trimmed the raw reads at Q25, called clones with MiXCR and kept productive beta chains. Rows are unified per CDR3 protein, each entry keeping the most common DNA and genes. This sample holds around 67,000 distinct CDR3 sequences; about an eighth were observed only once. The ten largest clones capture roughly 1.3% of the sample. Sequenced input: whole blood. Receptors originate from an adult who was a healthcare worker with PCR-confirmed SARS-CoV-2 infection or an uninfected control (not recorded which).

In this sample, this clonotype turned up many times. This chain uses TRBV7-8 with TRBJ2-6, with 8 bases identical to TRBD2. CDR3 length equals 17 residues. Looked up from germline, CDR1 is SGHVS and CDR2 is FQNEAQ. V trimming: 5 bases; J trimming: 2 bases; junction bases outside the gene matches: 8. The CDR3 reads CASSPGGAEAGANVLTF. DNA for the CDR3: TGTGCCAGCAGCCCCGGGGGGGCTGAAGCTGGGGCCAACGTCCTGACTTTC.

This clonotype appeared many times. The chain has TRBV19 and TRBJ2-1; D may match TRBD1 or TRBD2 (6 bases each). The germline CDR1 and CDR2 sequences are LNHDA and SQIVND (reference sequence). V was clipped by 7 bases and J by 7 bases, with 14 bases between them. This CDR3 region has 13 residues. The CDR3 nucleotides are TGTGCCAGTACCCCATGGAGGGGGAATGAGCAGTTCTTC. It is translated as CASTPWRGNEQFF.

This clonotype was counted at least ten times. V and J are TRBV3-1 and TRBJ2-6, with D unclear. Trimming removed 4 bases from V and 0 bases from J, with 7 bases in between. This CDR3 comprises 15 residues. Germline loops: CDR1 LGHDT, CDR2 YNNKEL (reference sequence). CDR3 loop: CASSPYDSGANVLTF. CDR3 coding DNA: TGTGCCAGCAGCCCTTACGACTCTGGGGCCAACGTCCTGACTTTC.

In its sample, this clonotype was seen many times. The chain recombines TRBV3-1 with TRBJ2-7, with D maybe TRBD2 (5 bases). CDR3 length: 14 residues. Per germline, CDR1 LGHDT and CDR2 YNNKEL (reference sequence). Deletions cut 0 bases from V and 3 bases from J, with 9 bases between. CDR3 amino acids: CASSQEQRIYEQYF. The CDR3 bases are TGTGCCAGCAGCCAAGAGCAGCGGATCTACGAGCAGTACTTC.

This clonotype came up many times. The chain employs TRBV6-4 and TRBJ2-1; D possibly corresponds to TRBD2 (5 bases). Trimming took off 5 bases at V and 2 bases at J, with 10 bases between the two ends. Germline loops: CDR1 MRHNA, CDR2 SNTAGT. This CDR3 is built from 14 residues. In DNA form, the CDR3 reads TGTGCCAGCAGTCCGGACTTCACCTACAATGAGCAGTTCTTC. It translates to CASSPDFTYNEQFF.